This is a list of T cell receptor beta chains from one sample in a study of CD8 T cells in ankylosing spondylitis. TCRdb re-called the 5' RACE reads through MiXCR, storing one row per CDR3 protein. The table lists under 550,000 distinct CDR3 sequences, about 25% of them singletons, with over 0.8% in the top ten. Sequencing was done on a sample of blood, either unsorted or a sorted T cell fraction (not recorded which). The receptors derive from a male donor with ankylosing spondylitis. Each CDR3 is given with its conserved first and last residue. A D gene is named only where the DNA matches it firmly. Clone size is stated in some rows and not others, as once, few, many or a class when expanded.

J | V | size | D | CDR3 | DNA
TRBJ2-2 | TRBV20-1 | . | . | CSARRDPDGELFF | TGCAGTGCACGCCGGGACCCAGACGGGGAGCTGTTTTTT
TRBJ2-7 | TRBV11-2 | . | . | CASSLVARGAYEQYF | TGTGCCAGCAGCTTAGTGGCTAGGGGGGCCTACGAGCAGTACTTC
TRBJ2-1 | TRBV20-1 | few | TRBD2 | CSASFPIAGGWGSSYNEQFF | TGCAGTGCTAGCTTCCCGATAGCGGGAGGCTGGGGGAGCTCCTACAATGAGCAGTTCTTC
TRBJ2-4 | TRBV20-1 | few | TRBD2 | CRGTSGGLAKNIQYF | TGCAGAGGGACTAGCGGGGGTTTGGCCAAAAACATTCAGTACTTC
TRBJ2-1 | TRBV2 | few | . | CASSAFTSYNEQFF | TGTGCCAGCAGTGCATTTACCTCCTACAATGAGCAGTTCTTC
TRBJ1-4 | TRBV7-9 | . | . | CASSRRTATNEKLFF | TGTGCCAGCAGCCGCCGGACGGCAACTAATGAAAAACTGTTTTTT
TRBJ2-5 | TRBV20-1 | . | . | CSAGRQRLNQETQYF | TGCAGTGCCGGACGCCAGCGCCTAAACCAAGAGACCCAGTACTTC
TRBJ2-1 | TRBV20-1 | . | . | CSARAGNSYNEQFF | TGCAGTGCTAGAGCCGGGAACTCCTACAATGAGCAGTTCTTC
TRBJ1-1 | TRBV12-3/TRBV12-4 | few | TRBD1 | CASSPSGGFTEAFF | TGTGCCAGCAGTCCGTCAGGGGGCTTCACTGAAGCTTTCTTT
TRBJ1-1 | TRBV20-1 | few | . | CSAREGILEAFF | TGCAGTGCTAGAGAAGGTATCCTAGAAGCTTTCTTT
TRBJ1-1 | TRBV29-1 | . | TRBD1 | CSVADRGTEAFF | TGCAGCGTTGCAGACAGGGGCACTGAAGCTTTCTTT
TRBJ2-1 | TRBV15 | few | . | CATSRGLGGSYNEQFF | TGTGCCACCAGCAGGGGGCTGGGGGGAAGCTACAATGAGCAGTTCTTC
TRBJ2-1 | TRBV3-1 | . | . | CASSQMLDSSYNEQFF | TGTGCCAGCAGCCAGATGTTGGACAGCTCCTACAATGAGCAGTTCTTC
TRBJ2-5 | TRBV3-1 | . | . | CASAFQETQYF | TGTGCCAGCGCATTCCAAGAGACCCAGTACTTC
TRBJ2-7 | TRBV11-2 | few | . | CASSPGQKLSYEQYF | TGTGCCAGCAGCCCCGGACAGAAACTCTCCTACGAGCAGTACTTC
TRBJ2-3 | TRBV10-3 | many | . | CALGGDTQYF | TGTGCCCTGGGCGGGGATACGCAGTATTTT
TRBJ2-1 | TRBV20-1 | . | TRBD1 | CSARPRLRTGNNEQFF | TGCAGTGCTAGACCGCGCCTAAGGACAGGGAATAATGAGCAGTTCTTC
TRBJ1-2 | TRBV3-1 | few | . | CASSQGPDYGYTF | TGTGCCAGCAGCCAAGGGCCTGACTATGGCTACACCTTC
TRBJ1-4 | TRBV29-1 | . | TRBD1 | CSVEAGQGEGTNEKLFF | TGCAGCGTTGAAGCGGGACAGGGGGAAGGCACTAATGAAAAACTGTTTTTT
TRBJ2-7 | TRBV21-1 | . | . | CASSRPRDRGRVYEQYF | TGTGCCAGCAGCAGACCCCGGGACAGGGGTAGAGTTTACGAGCAGTACTTC
TRBJ1-4 | TRBV29-1 | . | . | CSAGGNEKLFF | TGCAGCGCCGGGGGGAACGAAAAACTGTTTTTT
TRBJ2-3 | TRBV4-1 | . | TRBD1 | CASSQDRGTGTGKDTQYF | TGCGCCAGCAGCCAAGACCGAGGTACCGGGACAGGAAAAGATACGCAGTATTTT
TRBJ1-4 | TRBV5-1 | few | . | CASSLEPPQSGATNEKLFF | TGCGCCAGCAGCTTGGAGCCCCCGCAATCAGGGGCAACTAATGAAAAACTGTTTTTT
TRBJ1-5 | TRBV6-2/TRBV6-3 | . | TRBD1 | CASRDRGNQPQHF | TGTGCCAGCAGGGACAGGGGCAATCAGCCCCAGCATTTT
TRBJ2-1 | TRBV5-7 | . | . | CASSPGPPRPRLDEQFF | TGTGCCAGCAGCCCCGGGCCCCCCCGGCCGAGGTTGGATGAGCAGTTCTTC
TRBJ2-1 | TRBV20-1 | . | TRBD2 | CSARVATSGRYNEQFF | TGCAGTGCTAGAGTTGCGACTAGCGGGAGGTACAATGAGCAGTTCTTC
TRBJ1-1 | TRBV7-2 | . | . | CASSLGGVKAFF | TGTGCCAGCAGCTTAGGGGGAGTCAAAGCTTTCTTT
TRBJ1-2 | TRBV10-1 | . | TRBD1 | CASSGTGDIYGYTF | TGCGCCAGCAGCGGGACAGGGGATATCTATGGCTACACCTTC
TRBJ2-3 | TRBV5-1 | . | . | CASSLAVSDTQYF | TGCGCCAGCAGCTTGGCGGTCTCAGATACGCAGTATTTT
TRBJ2-3 | TRBV2 | . | TRBD1 | CASSDGQGADTQYF | TGTGCCAGCAGTGACGGGCAGGGGGCAGATACGCAGTATTTT
TRBJ2-2 | TRBV5-1 | few | . | CASRWTANTGELFF | TGCGCCAGCAGGTGGACTGCGAACACCGGGGAGCTGTTTTTT
TRBJ2-7 | TRBV20-1 | . | TRBD1 | CSAKGTGLDREQYF | TGCAGTGCCAAGGGGACAGGGCTTGATCGCGAGCAGTACTTC
TRBJ1-4 | TRBV11-2 | . | TRBD1 | CASSLEGGLGEKLFF | TGTGCCAGCAGCTTAGAAGGGGGCCTTGGTGAAAAACTGTTTTTT
TRBJ1-3 | TRBV18 | . | . | CASSATPSPPGNTIYF | TGTGCCAGCTCAGCCACCCCGAGTCCCCCGGGAAACACCATATATTTT
TRBJ1-5 | TRBV15 | . | . | CATSRDIQAPQHF | TGTGCCACCAGCAGAGATATTCAGGCTCCCCAGCATTTT
TRBJ2-1 | TRBV20-1 | . | . | CSAKGGAANEQFF | TGCAGTGCGAAAGGTGGGGCTGCGAATGAGCAGTTCTTC
TRBJ2-2 | TRBV20-1 | . | TRBD2 | CSAQPPSGRTIGELFF | TGCAGTGCACAACCTCCTAGCGGGAGAACGATCGGGGAGCTGTTTTTT
TRBJ2-3 | TRBV7-9 | . | TRBD2 | CASSISGRTDTQYF | TGTGCCAGCAGCATTAGCGGGAGGACAGATACGCAGTATTTT
TRBJ2-2 | TRBV6-2/TRBV6-3 | few | . | CASTDVRGSGELFF | TGTGCCAGCACCGACGTCCGGGGGTCCGGGGAGCTGTTTTTT
TRBJ2-1 | TRBV2 | . | . | CASSSFRADNEQFF | TGTGCCAGCTCAAGTTTCCGGGCTGACAATGAGCAGTTCTTC
TRBJ2-1 | TRBV2 | . | . | CASSENRADYNEQFF | TGTGCCAGCAGTGAAAACAGGGCGGATTACAATGAGCAGTTCTTC
TRBJ2-7 | TRBV7-8 | . | TRBD1 | CASSSRVGQGALGEQYF | TGTGCCAGCAGCTCGCGTGTAGGACAGGGGGCGCTTGGCGAGCAGTACTTC
TRBJ1-2 | TRBV12-3/TRBV12-4 | few | . | CASSLGVSGGGYTF | TGTGCCAGCAGTTTAGGCGTCAGCGGAGGTGGCTACACCTTC
TRBJ1-2 | TRBV12-3/TRBV12-4 | . | TRBD1 | CASSPSQGVQANYGYTF | TGTGCCAGCAGCCCATCACAGGGGGTACAAGCTAACTATGGCTACACCTTC
TRBJ1-5 | TRBV20-1 | . | . | CSARDNYPGGEPQHF | TGCAGTGCTAGAGATAACTATCCCGGGGGCGAGCCCCAGCATTTT
TRBJ2-7 | TRBV9 | few | . | CASSQTGGRAHSYEQYF | TGTGCCAGCAGCCAAACCGGAGGGCGTGCACACTCCTACGAGCAGTACTTC
TRBJ1-1 | TRBV5-1 | few | TRBD1 | CASSLDRVRTEAFF | TGCGCCAGCAGCTTAGACAGGGTGCGAACTGAAGCTTTCTTT
TRBJ2-7 | TRBV7-9 | . | TRBD2 | CASSPEGGSGGVKQYF | TGTGCCAGCAGCCCCGAGGGGGGTAGCGGGGGAGTTAAGCAGTACTTC
TRBJ2-1 | TRBV20-1 | . | TRBD2 | CSARLAGRRQFF | TGCAGTGCTAGGCTAGCGGGACGAAGACAGTTCTTC
TRBJ2-5 | TRBV24-1 | once | . | CATMGGAQETQYF | TGTGCCACCATGGGGGGAGCTCAAGAGACCCAGTACTTC